This entry lists 23 T cell receptor beta chains sequenced from one sample in a study of CD8 T cells in Susac syndrome. Random hexamers were used to reverse transcribe an amount of about 0.5 to 1 ug RNA. TCRdb re-called the immunoSEQ multiplex PCR reads through MiXCR, storing one row per CDR3 protein. The sample shows about 190,000 distinct CDR3 sequences, roughly 92% of them seen only once. Sample: CD4+ T cells from PBMCs. Every receptor here comes from a human donor in good health.

This rearrangement joins TRBV20-1 to TRBJ1-2; 7 nucleotides align to TRBD1. V was clipped by 6 bases and J by 4 bases; unmatched bases: 11. CDR3 length: 14 residues. Germline V gives CDR1 DFQATT, CDR2 SNEGSKA (reference sequence). This CDR3 is CSASGGGAGYGYTF. CDR3 in DNA: TGCAGTGCCAGCGGAGGGGGCGCCGGCTATGGCTACACCTTC.

The rearrangement links TRBV29-1 to TRBJ1-1; TRBD1 might be the D (6 bases). CDR1 is SQVTM and CDR2 is ANQGSEA in the germline V gene. Trimming left V 7 bases short and J 2 bases short, with 20 bases between. The CDR3 length is 15 residues. The CDR3 nucleotides read TGCAGCGGTACAGGGTCTCTCCCTTTTAACACTGAAGCTTTCTTT. Its translation: CSGTGSLPFNTEAFF.

The V call is TRBV20-1, the J call TRBJ1-6; 7 nucleotides align to TRBD1. CDR3 length equals 16 residues. Germline values: CDR1 DFQATT, CDR2 SNEGSKA (reference sequence). The ends lost 3 bases at V and 2 bases at J; junction bases unmatched: 7. The CDR3 DNA sequence: TGCAGTGCTAGGAGGGGGACAGTCACCTATAATTCACCCCTCCACTTT. It translates to CSARRGTVTYNSPLHF.

The count of this clonotype is one. The J gene is TRBJ1-2, the V gene TRBV30; D uncertain. The CDR3 sequence is 13 residues long. V lost 2 bases to trimming and J lost 6 bases, with 13 bases between them. In germline, CDR1 is GTSNPN, CDR2 SVGIG (reference sequence). In nucleotides, the CDR3 is TGTGCCTGGAGTTTAGGACTTGGGGATGGCTACACCTTC. Translation gives CAWSLGLGDGYTF.

J is TRBJ1-1 and V is TRBV4-2; 7 bases are shared with TRBD1. The CDR3 length is 19 residues. Trimming at V came to 0 bases and at J to 2 bases, leaving 15 bases not matched to a gene. The germline V gene has CDR1 LGHNA and CDR2 YNFKEQ. In nucleotides, the CDR3 is TGTGCCAGCAGCCAAGACACTTCGAGGACAGGACAGTCCAACACTGAAGCTTTCTTT. This translates into CASSQDTSRTGQSNTEAFF.

The chain recombines TRBV6-5 with TRBJ2-2; perhaps D is TRBD1 or TRBD2 (5 bases each). This CDR3 is 14 amino acids long. CDR1 is MNHEY and CDR2 is SVGAGI in the germline V gene. Trimming stripped 6 bases from V and 1 base from J, with 9 bases between. The CDR3: CASSSRGNTGELFF. The DNA for the CDR3 is TGTGCCAGCAGCTCGAGGGGGAACACCGGGGAGCTGTTTTTT.

This rearrangement joins TRBV20-1 to TRBJ2-1; 10 bases fit TRBD2. The junction had 17 bases not matched to a gene; V was cut back by 5 bases and J by 7 bases. The germline V gene encodes CDR1 DFQATT and CDR2 SNEGSKA (reference sequence). There are 17 residues in the CDR3. CDR3 amino acids: CSAHLALSGGFGNEQFF. The CDR3 DNA reads as TGCAGTGCTCACCTCGCCCTTAGCGGGGGGTTTGGGAATGAGCAGTTCTTC.

This chain uses TRBV30 with TRBJ1-4; D unresolved. The CDR3 spans 13 residues. V was pared by 0 bases and J by 8 bases, with 10 bases between. In germline, CDR1 is GTSNPN, CDR2 SVGIG (reference sequence). The CDR3 is CAWSVGNIEKLFF. The CDR3, as DNA: TGTGCCTGGAGTGTCGGGAACATCGAAAAACTGTTTTTT.

The genes are TRBV29-1 and TRBJ1-2; TRBD1 matches 7 bases. V was pared by 7 bases and J by 0 bases, with 5 bases of the junction left unmatched. Looked up from germline, CDR1 is SQVTM and CDR2 is ANQGSEA. This CDR3 comprises 13 residues. CDR3 protein: CSALGTANYGYTF. CDR3 coding DNA: TGCAGCGCTCTAGGGACAGCTAACTATGGCTACACCTTC.

This chain uses TRBV18 with TRBJ1-6, with a weak D call TRBD1 (5 bases). The V end lost 2 bases, the J end lost 3 bases, and 8 bases lay between the germline ends. The CDR3 totals 15 residues. CDR1 KGHSH and CDR2 LQKENI come from the germline V gene. CDR3 in amino acids: CASSPGAFYNSPLHF. CDR3 sequence (DNA): TGTGCCAGCTCACCAGGGGCCTTCTATAATTCACCCCTCCACTTT.

This rearrangement joins TRBV28 to TRBJ2-7, with 8 bases fitting TRBD1. The germline V gene encodes CDR1 MDHEN and CDR2 SYDVKM. The length of the CDR3 is 13 residues. The V gene end was trimmed by 6 bases and the J gene end by 2 bases; junction bases not matched to a gene: 3. CDR3 nucleotide sequence: TGTGCCAGCAGACTACAGGGGGCCTACGAGCAGTACGTC. Residues: CASRLQGAYEQYV.

The chain employs TRBV29-1 and TRBJ2-3; no definite D call. V lost 3 bases to trimming and J lost 1 base, with 8 bases between them. The CDR3 length is 13 residues. Germline V gene lookup returns CDR1 SQVTM and CDR2 ANQGSEA. The CDR3 DNA reads TGCAGCGTTGACGGTACACGCACAGATACGCAGTATTTT. Its protein product is CSVDGTRTDTQYF.

J is TRBJ2-2 and V is TRBV6-1, with D possibly being TRBD2 (5 bases). CDR3 length: 15 residues. With 2 bases removed from V and 5 bases from J, the gap between germline ends came to 12 bases. The V gene's germline CDR1 is MNHNS and CDR2 SASEGT. The CDR3, as DNA: TGTGCCAGCAGTGAACCCCCAGCGGTTACCGGGGAGCTGTTTTTT. Translation gives CASSEPPAVTGELFF.

The chain couples TRBV7-2 to TRBJ2-7; maybe TRBD2 (5 bases). The germline gives CDR1 SGHTA, CDR2 FQGNSA. The V end was cut by 3 bases, the J end by 1 base, with 7 bases between. This CDR3 has 13 amino acids. In DNA, the CDR3 is TGTGCCAGCAGCTTCGGACTGTCCTACGAGCAGTACGTC. This encodes CASSFGLSYEQYV.

The V gene is TRBV10-3, the J gene TRBJ2-7; D not resolved. V was trimmed by 5 bases and J by 0 bases, leaving 14 bases between them. Germline V CDR1 and CDR2: ENHRY, SYGVKD. The CDR3 has 15 amino acids. CDR3: CAISLSNYTSYEQYV. The CDR3 DNA follows: TGTGCCATCAGTCTTTCTAACTACACCTCCTACGAGCAGTACGTC.

V usage is TRBV9 and J usage is TRBJ1-1; D uncertain. Germline-derived CDR1 and CDR2 are SGDLS and YYNGEE. Between the trimmed V and J ends, which lost 2 bases and 1 base, there was a span of 9 bases. This CDR3 is 14 amino acids long. The chain's CDR3 is CASSVGPENTEAFF. CDR3 DNA: TGTGCCAGCAGCGTTGGACCAGAGAACACTGAAGCTTTCTTT.

The chain carries TRBV6-2 or TRBV6-3 and TRBJ1-4, with 7 bases aligning to TRBD1. The V gene's germline CDR1 is MNHEY and CDR2 SVGEGT. V shed 4 bases, J shed 7 bases, and the junction held 9 bases outside the gene matches. The CDR3 is 15 amino acids. The CDR3 DNA reads TGTGCCAGCAGTTCGGGACAGCGAGGGGGTGAAAAACTGTTTTTT. It yields the protein CASSSGQRGGEKLFF.

The rearrangement joins TRBV6-2 or TRBV6-3 to TRBJ1-6; D gene ambiguous. Deletions cut 5 bases from V and 6 bases from J, with 5 bases between. Per germline, CDR1 MNHEY and CDR2 SVGEGT. CDR3 length: 12 amino acids. This chain's CDR3 is CASSRPNSPLHF. The DNA for the CDR3 is TGTGCCAGCAGTCGACCTAATTCACCCCTCCACTTT.

There are a few counts of this clonotype. This chain links TRBV4-1 with TRBJ2-7; no reliable D call. V was clipped by 0 bases and J by 2 bases, with 17 bases between them. Germline CDR1 MGHRA, CDR2 YSYEKL. The CDR3 totals 17 residues. CDR3 DNA: TGCGCCAGCAGCCAAGAACTAAGACTGACCCTGGCCTACGAGCAGTACTTC. Amino acids: CASSQELRLTLAYEQYF.

This chain uses TRBV18 with TRBJ2-4, with D possibly TRBD2 on 7 matching bases. Trimming took 5 bases from V and 0 from J, leaving 23 bases between them. Germline lookup yields CDR1 KGHSH and CDR2 LQKENI. The CDR3 consists of 19 residues. The CDR3 nucleotides read TGTGCCAGCTCAACTACCCGGGGGGCGGCCGAACTAGCCAAAAACATTCAGTACTTC. Its translation: CASSTTRGAAELAKNIQYF.

The rearrangement links TRBV24-1 to TRBJ2-7, with D possibly being TRBD1 or TRBD2 (5 bases each). This CDR3 comprises 15 residues. With 2 bases removed from V and 5 bases from J, the gap between germline ends came to 15 bases. Germline V lookup: CDR1 KGHDR, CDR2 SFDVKD. The CDR3 DNA sequence: TGTGCCACCAGTGATTCGGGACGGGCTAGGAACGAGCAGTACTTC. Translation: CATSDSGRARNEQYF.

In this sample, this clonotype turned up once. V gene TRBV5-5 combines with J gene TRBJ2-2; D perhaps matches TRBD2 (5 bases). CDR1 SGHKS and CDR2 YYEKEE come from the germline V gene (reference sequence). CDR3 length: 15 amino acids. Trimming shortened V by 5 bases and J by 1 base, and 12 bases separated the two germline ends. The CDR3 here is CASRDSNLNTGELFF. The CDR3 DNA follows: TGTGCCAGCAGGGACTCCAATCTGAACACCGGGGAGCTGTTTTTT.

The chain uses TRBV12-3 or TRBV12-4 and TRBJ2-5, with TRBD2 identical over 8 bases. The trim removed 7 bases at V and 3 bases at J, leaving 4 bases unmatched. There are 13 residues in the CDR3. The CDR3 spells CASTRSGEETQYF. For the CDR3, the DNA is TGTGCCAGCACTCGTAGCGGGGAAGAGACCCAGTACTTC.